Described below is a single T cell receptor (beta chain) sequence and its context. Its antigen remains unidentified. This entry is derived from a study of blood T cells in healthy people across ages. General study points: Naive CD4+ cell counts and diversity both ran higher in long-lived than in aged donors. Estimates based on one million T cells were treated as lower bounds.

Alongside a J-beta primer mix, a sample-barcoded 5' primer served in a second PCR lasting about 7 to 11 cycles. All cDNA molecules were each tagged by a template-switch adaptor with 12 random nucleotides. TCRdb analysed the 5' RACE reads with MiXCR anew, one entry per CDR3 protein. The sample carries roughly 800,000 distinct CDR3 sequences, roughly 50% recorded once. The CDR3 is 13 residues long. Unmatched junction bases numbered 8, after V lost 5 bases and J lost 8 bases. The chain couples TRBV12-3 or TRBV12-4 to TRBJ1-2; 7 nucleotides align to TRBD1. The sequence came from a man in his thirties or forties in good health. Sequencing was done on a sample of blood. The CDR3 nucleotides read TGTGCCAGCAGTCAGGGGGTTTTTGGCGGCTACACCTTC. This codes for CASSQGVFGGYTF.